This entry lists 29 T cell receptor beta chains sequenced from one sample in a study of Tregs in tolerant kidney transplant recipients. Mixed chimerism was transient after nonmyeloablative marrow transplants from related graft donors. Data came from immunoSEQ multiplex PCR; TCRdb stores just in-frame clones and leaves some out. Recorded for this sample: roughly 5,300 clones. The sequencing used CD4+ T cells from blood (PBMCs), collected 14 months after the transplant. The receptors shown here come from a human patient who received a combined kidney and bone marrow transplant. Some T cells may trace back to the graft donor.

As regards this clone: The CDR3 extends 3 residues past the end of the read, so its final part is completed from the germline J gene. The V and J genes are TRBV20-1 and TRBJ2-7, with a tentative D call TRBD2 (5 bases). The length of the CDR3 is 14 residues. Trimming pared 3 bases from V and 2 bases from J, leaving 14 bases between. CDR1 is DFQATT, CDR2 SNEGSKA, per germline (reference sequence). This chain's CDR3 is CSARAGRFAYEQYF. CDR3 DNA, as far as it was read: TGCAGTGCTAGGGCGGGCAGGTTTGCCTACGAG.

Comments on this clone: Read sequence stops 3 residues before the CDR3 end, and the germline J gene provides the missing end. V gene TRBV5-5 combines with J gene TRBJ2-1, with 9 bases matching TRBD1. CDR3 length equals 14 residues. V gave up 3 bases and J gave up 9 bases; unmatched junction bases: 7. Looked up from germline, CDR1 is SGHKS and CDR2 is YYEKEE (reference sequence). Incomplete CDR3 DNA: TGTGCCAGCAGCTCCCGGGACAGGGCCTCTGAG. Protein sequence: CASSSRDRASE. The whole CDR3 is CASSSRDRASEQFF.

As to this clone: The missing CDR3 end, 3 residues past where the read stops, is filled in from the germline J gene. The V gene is TRBV30, the J gene TRBJ2-7; 8 nucleotides match TRBD1. The CDR3 runs to 14 residues. Germline V lookup: CDR1 GTSNPN, CDR2 SVGIG (reference sequence). V was pared by 4 bases and J by 6 bases, with 11 bases of the junction left unmatched. Incomplete CDR3 DNA: TGTGCCTGGACGCGGACAGGGACGTTTCCCGAG. Translated: CAWTRTGTFPE. The entire CDR3 is CAWTRTGTFPEQYF.

On this clone itself: With the read ending 3 residues before the CDR3 end, the germline J gene is used to fill in that end. This chain connects TRBV20-1 to TRBJ2-3; D gene ambiguous. With 0 bases removed from V and 2 bases from J, the gap between germline ends came to 15 bases. Germline-derived CDR1 and CDR2 are DFQATT and SNEGSKA (reference sequence). CDR3 size: 16 residues. The CDR3 DNA, read in part, is TGCAGTGCTAGAGATCGTGGAAGCGACCCCACAGATACG. This encodes CSARDRGSDPTDT. The entire CDR3 is CSARDRGSDPTDTQYF.

Concerning this clone itself: Sequencing ends 3 residues short of the CDR3 end; the germline J gene provides the rest. The same CDR3 also results from other DNA sequences found in this sample. The chain has TRBV18 and TRBJ1-2; a weak D match, TRBD1 (6 bases). The V gene's germline CDR1 is KGHSH and CDR2 LQKENI. This CDR3 is 15 amino acids long. V gave up 2 bases and J gave up 4 bases, with 14 bases separating them. The DNA read from the CDR3 is TGTGCCAGCTCACCATCGGGGGGGCTCAGCTATGGC. It is translated as CASSPSGGLSYG. In full, the CDR3 is CASSPSGGLSYGYTF.

A remark on this clone: The read gets to within 3 residues of the CDR3 end, and the germline J gene fills in the rest. This chain uses TRBV10-2 with TRBJ2-7, with D maybe TRBD1 (6 bases). The CDR3 has 14 residues. The V gene's germline CDR1 is WSHSY and CDR2 SAAADI. Trimming took off 6 bases at V and 0 bases at J, with 12 bases between the two ends. CDR3 DNA (partial): TGCGCCAGCAGGGGGACATTGAGCTCCTACGAG. It translates to CASRGTLSSYE. The complete CDR3 reads CASRGTLSSYEQYF.

CDR3 loop: CASRHQGYEQYF. The CDR3 bases that were read are TGTGCCAGCAGGCACCAGGGATACGAG. The chain carries TRBV6-2 or TRBV6-3 and TRBJ2-7, with D possibly being TRBD1 (5 bases). The CDR3 end falls 3 residues outside the read, so it is completed with the germline J gene. V lost 6 bases, J lost 4 bases, and 10 bases lay in between. The CDR3 totals 12 residues. Germline CDR1 MNHEY, CDR2 SVGEGT.

Concerning this clone itself: The read ends 3 residues before the CDR3 terminus; that terminus is restored from the germline J gene. The V gene is TRBV6-2 or TRBV6-3, the J gene TRBJ2-5; the D is unclear. Germline loops: CDR1 MNHEY, CDR2 SVGEGT. Trimming stripped 5 bases from V and 2 bases from J, with 3 bases between. This CDR3 spans 11 amino acids. The covered CDR3 bases are TGTGCCAGCAGTCTACAAGAGACC. It specifies CASSLQET. The CDR3, in full, reads CASSLQETQYF.

Partial CDR3 DNA: TGTGCCAGCAGCAGGGGGACTAGCTTCGAG. Protein: CASSRGTSFE. The full CDR3 reads CASSRGTSFEQYF. The rearrangement links TRBV3-1 (or the pseudogene TRBV3-2) to TRBJ2-7; the match to TRBD2 covers 9 bases. With the read ending 3 residues before the CDR3 end, the germline J gene is used to fill in that end. This CDR3 contains 13 residues. Germline CDR1 and CDR2: LGHDT and YNNKEL (reference sequence). The trim removed 5 bases at V and 6 bases at J, leaving 5 bases unmatched.

Remarks on this clone: The CDR3 is cut off 3 residues early in the read; its end comes from the germline J gene. This chain uses TRBV6-2 or TRBV6-3 with TRBJ2-7, with a tentative D call TRBD2 (7 bases). This CDR3 is built from 14 residues. V was trimmed by 6 bases and J by 4 bases, leaving 16 bases between them. The V gene's germline CDR1 is MNHEY and CDR2 SVGEGT. The part of the CDR3 DNA that was read is TGTGCCAGCAGCAACGGGGGGCTGGGGTACGAG. This codes for CASSNGGLGYE. The CDR3, in full, reads CASSNGGLGYEQYF.

This clone counts as medium-sized (0.01 to 0.1%) by frequency. CDR3 DNA (partial): TGCGCCAGCAGCTTCGGCGGGGGTCAAATGAACACTGAA. As protein: CASSFGGGQMNTE. The entire CDR3 reads CASSFGGGQMNTEAFF. V gene TRBV5-1 combines with J gene TRBJ1-1, with D possibly being TRBD1 (5 bases). From the germline J gene comes the end of the CDR3, since the read stops 3 residues before it. The CDR3 totals 16 residues. Trimming removed 2 bases from V and 0 bases from J, with 14 bases in between. Germline loops: CDR1 SGHRS, CDR2 YFSETQ.

By frequency, this clone registers medium-sized (0.01 to 0.1%). CDR3 sequence: CASSIPDRVRAYGYTF. The sequenced CDR3 bases are TGTGCCAGTAGTATCCCTGACAGGGTTCGAGCTTATGGC. This chain connects TRBV19 to TRBJ1-2; TRBD1 aligns across 7 bases. The read falls 3 residues short of the CDR3 end, and the missing part is taken from the germline J gene. CDR1 and CDR2 (germline): LNHDA, SQIVND (reference sequence). The trim removed 3 bases at V and 5 bases at J, leaving 12 bases unmatched. The CDR3 totals 16 residues.

Comment on this clone: From the germline J gene comes the end of the CDR3, since the read stops 3 residues before it. The J gene is TRBJ2-7, the V gene TRBV19; D unresolved. Germline V gene lookup returns CDR1 LNHDA and CDR2 SQIVND (reference sequence). The CDR3 is made up of 13 amino acids. V was trimmed by 5 bases and J by 6 bases, leaving 14 bases between them. CDR3 loop: CASSVPLGGEQYF. The sequenced part of the CDR3 DNA is TGTGCCAGTAGTGTGCCCCTTGGCGGCGAG.

This clone shows up as medium-sized by frequency. At one boundary the junction diverges from the germline segment, which might be a read error. The CDR3 end lies 3 residues beyond the end of the read and is filled in from the germline J gene. At the DNA level, this CDR3 is encoded by other sequences in the same sample as well. The chain joins TRBV4-2 to TRBJ2-1; 7 positions agree with TRBD2. The CDR3 contains 16 residues. Germline V gene data show CDR1 as LGHNA and CDR2 as YNFKEQ. The CDR3 protein is CASSQGRRGSYNEQFF. CDR3 DNA (partial): TGCGCCAGCAGCCAAGGCAGGCGGGGGTCCTACAATGAG.

CDR3 DNA (partial): TGCGCCAGCAGCTTGGGTGTCTTAGGGGATACG. It yields the protein CASSLGVLGDT. The complete CDR3 reads CASSLGVLGDTQYF. This chain connects TRBV5-1 to TRBJ2-3; D gene ambiguous. The read ends 3 residues early relative to the CDR3; the germline J gene fills the gap. This CDR3 is 14 amino acids long. The germline V gene encodes CDR1 SGHRS and CDR2 YFSETQ. Deletions cut 0 bases from V and 6 bases from J, with 11 bases between.

Notes on this clone: The read comes to an end 3 residues before the CDR3 does, leaving the germline J gene to fill in the end. J is TRBJ2-5 and V is TRBV10-3; 13 bases are a match to TRBD2. CDR1 is ENHRY, CDR2 SYGVKD, per germline. CDR3 length: 16 amino acids. Trimming took 6 bases from V and 4 from J; bases not matched to a gene: 8. CDR3 DNA, as far as it was read: TGTGCCATCAGCCCAACTAGCGGGGGGGCTAGAGAGACC. Translation gives CAISPTSGGARET. The entire CDR3 is CAISPTSGGARETQYF.

Note on this clone: The CDR3 end lies 3 residues beyond the end of the read and is filled in from the germline J gene. This chain links TRBV10-2 with TRBJ2-2; perhaps TRBD2 as D (6 bases). From germline, CDR1 is WSHSY and CDR2 SAAADI. V shed 7 bases and J shed 0 bases, with 9 bases lying between them. The CDR3 runs 14 residues. The chain's CDR3 is CASNGGTNTGELFF. The sequenced CDR3 bases are TGCGCCAGCAATGGCGGGACGAACACCGGGGAG.

Remarks on this clone: The CDR3 is cut off 3 residues early in the read; its end comes from the germline J gene. This chain uses TRBV19 with TRBJ1-5; possibly TRBD1 for D (5 bases). CDR3 length equals 14 residues. In germline, CDR1 is LNHDA, CDR2 SQIVND (reference sequence). Trimming removed 3 bases at V and 2 bases at J, with 8 bases between. CDR3 protein: CASSIQTGNQPQHF. The CDR3 bases that were read are TGTGCCAGTAGTATCCAGACAGGCAATCAGCCC.

The CDR3 DNA, read in part, is TGTGCCAGCAGTTTAAAAGGGGGCACTGAA. Amino acids: CASSLKGGTE. The full-length CDR3 reads as CASSLKGGTEAFF. The J gene is TRBJ1-1, the V gene TRBV12-3 or TRBV12-4; maybe TRBD1 (6 bases). Read sequence stops 3 residues before the CDR3 end, and the germline J gene provides the missing end. The V end was cut by 2 bases, the J end by 4 bases, with 8 bases between. CDR3 size: 13 residues.

CDR3 sequence: CASSYSSYNSPLHF. Partial CDR3 DNA: TGTGCCAGCAGTTATAGCTCCTATAATTCACCC. The chain employs TRBV3-1 (or the pseudogene TRBV3-2) and TRBJ1-6; D uncertain. The DNA ends 3 residues before the CDR3 does, and the rest of the CDR3 is filled in from the germline J gene. Trimming took off 6 bases at V and 0 bases at J, with 6 bases between the two ends. The CDR3 spans 14 residues. The germline CDR1 and CDR2 sequences are LGHDT and YNNKEL (reference sequence).

CDR3 protein: CASSQDIHLNNEQFF. Partial CDR3 DNA: TGCGCCAGCAGCCAAGACATACACTTGAACAATGAG. The rearrangement joins TRBV5-1 to TRBJ2-1; D uncertain. The CDR3 extends 3 residues past the end of the read, so its final part is completed from the germline J gene. This CDR3 contains 15 residues. Germline CDR1 and CDR2: SGHRS and YFSETQ. Between the trimmed V and J ends, which lost 4 bases and 5 bases, there was a span of 16 bases.

Regarding this clone: Read coverage stops 3 residues before the CDR3 terminus; the germline J gene supplies the remainder. The chain is built from TRBV4-1 and TRBJ2-7; a possible D gene is TRBD1 (6 bases). The germline gives CDR1 MGHRA, CDR2 YSYEKL. This CDR3 contains 14 residues. V lost 4 bases and J 3 bases, leaving 13 bases between the germline ends. The CDR3 here is CASSRTAKNYEQYF. Incomplete CDR3 DNA: TGCGCCAGCAGCCGGACAGCGAAAAACTACGAG.

Note on this clone: The CDR3 end lies 3 residues beyond the end of the read and is filled in from the germline J gene. The chain has TRBV7-8 and TRBJ1-5, with 7 bases fitting TRBD1. The germline V gene encodes CDR1 SGHVS and CDR2 FQNEAQ. The CDR3 contains 15 residues. V shed 3 bases, J shed 4 bases, and the junction held 6 bases outside the gene matches. The CDR3 bases that were read are TGTGCCAGCAGCTTGCGACCCAGGGGGAATCAGCCC. This encodes CASSLRPRGNQP. The full CDR3 is CASSLRPRGNQPQHF.

The CDR3 is CASSYDRNSPLHF. CDR3 DNA (partial): TGTGCCAGCAGTTACGACAGGAATTCACCC. The chain employs TRBV6-2 or TRBV6-3 and TRBJ1-6, with D perhaps TRBD1 (6 bases). Sequencing ends 3 residues short of the CDR3 end; the germline J gene provides the rest. The CDR3 contains 13 residues. Trimming cost V 2 bases and J 7 bases, with 6 bases left between them. CDR1 and CDR2 from the germline V gene are MNHEY and SVGEGT.

Points on this clone: The read terminates 3 residues before the CDR3 end, so the remaining end is supplied by the germline J gene. The chain links TRBV7-9 to TRBJ1-5; possibly TRBD1 for D (6 bases). The germline V gene has CDR1 SEHNR and CDR2 FQNEAQ (reference sequence). Trimming stripped 0 bases from V and 7 bases from J, with 13 bases between. The length of the CDR3 is 15 residues. The part of the CDR3 DNA that was read is TGTGCCAGCAGCTTAGCAGGGGGGGCAGGGCAGCCC. It codes for CASSLAGGAGQP. The full CDR3 is CASSLAGGAGQPQHF.

A remark on this clone: The observed sequence ends 3 residues before the CDR3 terminus, with the missing tail filled in from the germline J gene. This chain links TRBV19 with TRBJ2-7, with 10 bases fitting TRBD1. Germline CDR1 is LNHDA and CDR2 is SQIVND (reference sequence). V gave up 8 bases and J gave up 5 bases; unmatched junction bases: 6. CDR3 length equals 13 residues. The CDR3 loop is CASSDRGRDEQYF. The part of the CDR3 DNA that was read is TGTGCCAGTTCGGACAGGGGGAGGGACGAG.

Worth noting for this clone: The read terminates 3 residues before the CDR3 end, so the remaining end is supplied by the germline J gene. The chain links TRBV2 to TRBJ2-7; 7 nucleotides align to TRBD1. Germline V gene lookup returns CDR1 SNHLY and CDR2 FYNNEI. The V segment lost 2 bases and the J segment 5 bases; nucleotides outside the gene matches: 6. CDR3 length equals 14 residues. The CDR3 bases that were read are TGTGCCAGCAGTGAAACAGGGGAAGGGCACGAG. It translates to CASSETGEGHE. The entire CDR3 protein is CASSETGEGHEQYF.

Here the CDR3 reads CASSPRTSGKETQYF. CDR3 bases read: TGTGCCAGCAGTCCTAGGACTAGCGGGAAAGAGACC. The chain is built from TRBV2 and TRBJ2-5; 12 bases agree with TRBD2. The CDR3 end falls 3 residues outside the read, so it is completed with the germline J gene. The germline gives CDR1 SNHLY, CDR2 FYNNEI. Trimming cost V 5 bases and J 3 bases; bases outside gene matches: 4. This CDR3 is 15 amino acids long.

Regarding this clone: The read comes to an end 3 residues before the CDR3 does, leaving the germline J gene to fill in the end. The V call is TRBV20-1, the J call TRBJ2-1; TRBD2 aligns across 11 bases. In germline, CDR1 is DFQATT, CDR2 SNEGSKA (reference sequence). The V segment lost 5 bases and the J segment 1 base; nucleotides outside the gene matches: 4. The CDR3 covers 15 residues. The sequenced CDR3 bases are TGCAGTGCTGGGGGACTAGCGGCTTCCTACAATGAG. Residues: CSAGGLAASYNE. The full CDR3 is CSAGGLAASYNEQFF.